The T cell receptor (beta chain) under discussion was sequenced for a study of T cell responses to AZD1222 COVID-19 vaccine. The CDR3 length is 15 residues. V lost 5 bases and J lost 7; bases outside the gene matches: 12. Germline V lookup: CDR1 LNHDA, CDR2 SQIVND (reference sequence). Assay: immunoSEQ multiplex PCR; the TCRdb copy retains only in-frame clones and omits some. The sample carries 40,000 or so clones, over 80% recorded once. This clone was observed a single time. This sequence joins TRBV19 and TRBJ1-2; 8 nucleotides match TRBD1. Here the sequenced sample was peripheral blood, taken 28 days after the second AZD1222 dose. The clonotype comes from an adult who received the AZD1222 COVID-19 vaccine. The CDR3 nucleotides are TGTGCCAGTAGTGCCTTACAGGGGGGGCGAGGTGGCTACACCTTC. Residues: CASSALQGGRGGYTF.